This T cell receptor beta chain was found in a study of tumor and adjacent non-tumor tissue in lung cancer. Study conclusions and caveats: Tumor repertoires had a smaller top 100 clone share than normal lung. TCR diversity was significantly greater in tumor than normal lung tissue.

In the case of this clonotype: Its antigen is unidentified. Sequence at one end of the junction differs from germline and may be a read error.

Three rounds of nested PCR, following a modified ARM-PCR protocol, produced the TCRbeta library. TCRdb processed the multiplex PCR reads anew with MiXCR; each CDR3 protein has one entry. The data show 60,000 to 85,000 distinct CDR3 sequences, roughly 73% seen once. The template was RNA from unsorted bulk tissue. Germline V CDR1 and CDR2: SQVTM, ANQGSEA. CDR3 size: 15 residues. Source material: lung tumor tissue. The receptor's source is a man in his fifties or sixties with non-small cell lung cancer. This sequence joins TRBV29-1 and TRBJ2-6; 9 bases are shared with TRBD2. This CDR3 reads CNVAAGGTGVSVLTF. The DNA for the CDR3 is TGCAACGTTGCAGCGGGAGGTACTGGGGTCAGCGTCCTGACTTTC.